The 32 T cell receptor beta chains listed next were all sequenced from one sample in a study of cytomegalovirus exposure and HLA in healthy donors. PCR amplification relied on 60 Vbeta primers (plus 13 Jbeta primers). Clones were sequenced by immunoSEQ multiplex PCR, and TCRdb holds only the in-frame ones, with some missing. The table has approximately 200,000 clones, around three quarters seen once. Input material: PBMCs. Source of these receptors: a man aged 30-40 years in good health and CMV-seronegative.

This rearrangement joins TRBV10-3 to TRBJ1-5; TRBD1 agrees at 8 bases. Germline V gene sequence: CDR1 ENHRY, CDR2 SYGVKD. This CDR3 has 14 amino acids. V dropped 6 bases and J dropped 3; count of bases not matched to a gene: 4. CDR3 loop: CAISRTGNNQPQHF. As DNA, the CDR3 is TGTGCCATCAGCCGGACAGGGAACAATCAGCCCCAGCATTTT.

This sequence joins TRBV9 and TRBJ2-5, with 9 bases fitting TRBD1. The CDR3 has 14 amino acids. The V and J ends lost 3 bases and 4 bases, in that order; junction bases with no gene match: 4. Germline V lookup: CDR1 SGDLS, CDR2 YYNGEE. In DNA, the CDR3 is TGTGCCAGCAGCGCCGAACAGGGGGCAGAGACCCAGTACTTC. This translates into CASSAEQGAETQYF.

The chain recombines TRBV9 with TRBJ1-5, with D possibly TRBD1 on 6 matching bases. From germline, CDR1 is SGDLS and CDR2 YYNGEE. The CDR3 extends over 15 amino acids. Trimming left V 0 bases short and J 7 bases short, with 14 bases between. This CDR3 reads CASSVGEGRGQPQHF. The CDR3 nucleotides read TGTGCCAGCAGCGTAGGGGAGGGCAGGGGCCAGCCCCAGCATTTT.

J is TRBJ1-5 and V is TRBV27; no firm D call. This CDR3 has 14 residues. With 5 bases removed from V and 0 bases from J, the gap between germline ends came to 8 bases. CDR1 is MNHEY, CDR2 SMNVEV, per germline (reference sequence). CDR3 amino acids: CASSPQVSNQPQHF. Written as DNA, the CDR3 is TGTGCCAGCAGTCCGCAGGTTAGCAATCAGCCCCAGCATTTT.

V and J are TRBV14 and TRBJ2-1; 8 positions agree with TRBD2. CDR1 SGHDN and CDR2 FVKESK come from the germline V gene. The CDR3 sequence is 15 residues long. V was clipped by 1 base and J by 4 bases; unmatched bases: 3. The CDR3 nucleotides are TGTGCCAGCAGCCAAGTAGCGGGGTCTTACAATGAGCAGTTCTTC. Its translation is CASSQVAGSYNEQFF.

V and J are TRBV29-1 and TRBJ2-7, with 11 bases matching TRBD1. V gave up 4 bases and J gave up 2 bases; unmatched junction bases: 7. Looked up from germline, CDR1 is SQVTM and CDR2 is ANQGSEA. The CDR3 extends over 15 amino acids. The CDR3 DNA follows: TGCAGCGTTGGGGGGCGGGACAGGGGGACCTACGAGCAGTACTTC. It codes for CSVGGRDRGTYEQYF.

The genes are TRBV9 and TRBJ2-2; D not resolved. Germline-derived CDR1 and CDR2 are SGDLS and YYNGEE. The V end was cut by 0 bases, the J end by 7 bases, with 13 bases between. The CDR3 totals 15 residues. This CDR3 reads CASSVDVRGGGELFF. In DNA form, the CDR3 reads TGTGCCAGCAGCGTAGATGTTCGAGGCGGCGGGGAGCTGTTTTTT.

This clone was seen a handful of times. Compared with germline, one end of the junction differs, possibly owing to a read error. V is TRBV10-3 and J is TRBJ2-7; 10 positions match TRBD2. The CDR3 extends over 16 amino acids. Per the germline V gene, CDR1 is ENHRY and CDR2 is SYGVKD. CDR3 sequence: CAISESGYRLAGGAPF. The DNA of the CDR3 is TGTGCCATCAGTGAGTCGGGGTATCGACTAGCGGGTGGGGCCCCCTTC.

The rearrangement joins TRBV9 to TRBJ2-7; no definite D call. The V end lost 0 bases, the J end lost 3 bases, and 10 bases lay between the germline ends. The V gene's germline CDR1 is SGDLS and CDR2 YYNGEE. The CDR3 runs to 14 residues. CDR3 residues: CASSVGGYGYEQYF. The CDR3 coding sequence is TGTGCCAGCAGCGTAGGCGGCTATGGCTACGAGCAGTACTTC.

This clone was counted a few times. The chain recombines TRBV6-1 with TRBJ1-1; no clear D. The CDR3 sequence is 12 residues long. Trimming took off 7 bases at V and 1 base at J, with 7 bases between the two ends. Germline assignment: CDR1 MNHNS and CDR2 SASEGT. CDR3 loop: CASIWANTEAFF. The CDR3 DNA is TGTGCCAGCATTTGGGCGAACACTGAAGCTTTCTTT.

V is TRBV11-2 and J is TRBJ1-1, with 10 bases aligning to TRBD1. V shed 4 bases, J shed 5 bases, and the junction held 7 bases outside the gene matches. The CDR3 extends over 15 amino acids. Germline V lookup: CDR1 SGHAT, CDR2 FQNNGV. CDR3 coding DNA: TGTGCCAGCAGCTCCGCCGGACAGGGGGAGACTGAAGCTTTCTTT. Protein sequence: CASSSAGQGETEAFF.

The V gene is TRBV28, the J gene TRBJ1-1, with 12 positions matching TRBD1. With 7 bases clipped from V and 11 bases from J, the junction kept 14 bases outside the gene matches. CDR3 length equals 15 residues. Looked up from germline, CDR1 is MDHEN and CDR2 is SYDVKM. The CDR3 nucleotides are TGTGCCAGCATTAAGAGGTCGGGACAGGGGGCGAATGCTTTCTTT. This translates into CASIKRSGQGANAFF.

The V gene is TRBV7-2, the J gene TRBJ2-2, with D possibly matching TRBD2 (6 bases). CDR1 is SGHTA and CDR2 is FQGNSA in the germline V gene. The CDR3 is 16 amino acids. Trimming took off 4 bases at V and 7 bases at J, with 19 bases between the two ends. CDR3 region: CASSSFGSGSNGELFF. In DNA form, the CDR3 reads TGTGCCAGCAGCTCTTTCGGGTCCGGGAGTAACGGGGAGCTGTTTTTT.

The V gene is TRBV18, the J gene TRBJ2-7, with D maybe TRBD1 (6 bases). This CDR3 comprises 15 residues. Germline CDR1 is KGHSH and CDR2 is LQKENI. V gave up 1 base and J gave up 0 bases, with 10 bases separating them. In DNA, the CDR3 is TGTGCCAGCTCACCACGGAGGACAGACTCCTACGAGCAGTACTTC. Translating gives CASSPRRTDSYEQYF.

V usage is TRBV28 and J usage is TRBJ2-1, with 9 bases aligning to TRBD2. V was clipped by 2 bases and J by 2 bases; unmatched bases: 4. Germline lookup yields CDR1 MDHEN and CDR2 SYDVKM. The CDR3 consists of 16 residues. The CDR3 protein is CASSLGAGGPYNEQFF. CDR3 DNA: TGTGCCAGCAGTTTAGGAGCGGGAGGCCCCTACAATGAGCAGTTCTTC. The variable domain in full, completed from reference TRBV28 and TRBJ2-1, reads DVKVTQSSRYLVKRTGEKVFLECVQDMDHENMFWYRQDPGLGLRLIYFSYDVKMKEKGDIPEGYSVSREKKERFSLILESASTNQTSMYLCASSLGAGGPYNEQFFGPGTRLTVL.

The chain carries TRBV5-6 and TRBJ2-1, with D perhaps TRBD2 (6 bases). The CDR3 has 16 amino acids. The V gene's germline CDR1 is SGHDT and CDR2 YYEEEE. Trimming took off 4 bases at V and 8 bases at J, with 22 bases between the two ends. CDR3 DNA: TGTGCCAGCAGCGGCCCGGGTCCGGCTAGCGCCCATGAGCAGTTCTTC. Encoded protein: CASSGPGPASAHEQFF. Full variable domain (missing parts from reference TRBV5-6 and TRBJ2-1): DAGVTQSPTHLIKTRGQQVTLRCSPKSGHDTVSWYQQALGQGPQFIFQYYEEEERQRGNFPDRFSGHQFPNYSSELNVNALLLGDSALYLCASSGPGPASAHEQFFGPGTRLTVL.

This clone appeared once. The V call is TRBV4-2, the J call TRBJ1-5; D perhaps matches TRBD1 (5 bases). Germline loops: CDR1 LGHNA, CDR2 YNFKEQ. This CDR3 has 15 residues. V lost 0 bases and J lost 6, with 12 bases in between. This CDR3 reads CASSQDRQGLQPQHF. The DNA for the CDR3 is TGTGCCAGCAGCCAAGATCGTCAGGGACTTCAGCCCCAGCATTTT.

This chain connects TRBV7-9 to TRBJ2-2; 8 bases fit TRBD2. The CDR3 consists of 17 residues. J was trimmed by 1 base and V by 5 bases; bases with no gene match: 9. Germline CDR1 SEHNR, CDR2 FQNEAQ (reference sequence). CDR3 in amino acids: CASSQTSLAGNTGELFF. The CDR3 region has the DNA TGTGCCAGCAGCCAGACGAGTCTAGCGGGGAACACCGGGGAGCTGTTTTTT.

The chain carries TRBV20-1 and TRBJ2-1; D is unresolved. Germline CDR1 is DFQATT and CDR2 is SNEGSKA (reference sequence). The CDR3 has 8 residues. The CDR3 sequence: CRIDEQFF. CDR3 DNA sequence: TGCAGAATAGATGAGCAGTTCTTC.

This chain connects TRBV7-9 to TRBJ1-2; 10 bases map to TRBD1. Germline V gene data show CDR1 as SEHNR and CDR2 as FQNEAQ (reference sequence). The V and J ends lost 4 bases and 8 bases, in that order; junction bases with no gene match: 4. The CDR3 is 13 residues long. CDR3 region: CASSYGTGVGYTF. CDR3 sequence (DNA): TGTGCCAGCAGCTACGGGACAGGGGTAGGCTACACCTTC.

The genes are TRBV29-1 and TRBJ2-7; a possible D gene is TRBD1 (6 bases). The length of the CDR3 is 14 residues. Germline V gene sequence: CDR1 SQVTM, CDR2 ANQGSEA. Between the trimmed V and J ends, which lost 1 base and 2 bases, there was a span of 12 bases. The CDR3 nucleotides are TGCAGCGTTGAAGGTCCGGACAGCGCCTACGAGCAGTACTTC. It yields the protein CSVEGPDSAYEQYF.

The chain has TRBV2 and TRBJ2-3; TRBD1 aligns across 10 bases. V was pared by 7 bases and J by 3 bases, with 4 bases of the junction left unmatched. This CDR3 comprises 14 residues. Germline assignment: CDR1 SNHLY and CDR2 FYNNEI. The DNA of the CDR3 is TGTGCCAGCACCGGGGACAGGGGAACAGATACGCAGTATTTT. This gives the protein CASTGDRGTDTQYF.

The rearrangement uses TRBV2 and TRBJ2-3; 10 bases line up with TRBD1. V trimming: 4 bases; J trimming: 3 bases; junction bases outside the gene matches: 13. CDR1 and CDR2 (germline): SNHLY, FYNNEI. The CDR3 has 18 amino acids. The CDR3 nucleotides read TGTGCCAGCAGTGCGGTCCCGGGACAGGGGATGAGGACAGATACGCAGTATTTT. Its translation: CASSAVPGQGMRTDTQYF.

Only a few counts were recorded for this clone. V is TRBV5-1 and J is TRBJ2-1, with a tentative D call TRBD2 (6 bases). From germline, CDR1 is SGHRS and CDR2 YFSETQ. The germline V and J ends were trimmed by 5 bases and 2 bases, with 14 bases remaining between them. The CDR3 extends over 15 amino acids. CDR3 nucleotides: TGCGCCAGCAGGGGAGGTTCGCGGGCCTACAATGAGCAGTTCTTC. Translated, it gives CASRGGSRAYNEQFF.

This chain links TRBV11-2 with TRBJ2-1; 7 bases line up with TRBD2. This CDR3 is built from 13 residues. Germline loops: CDR1 SGHAT, CDR2 FQNNGV. With V trimmed by 0 bases and J by 8 bases, 1 base remained unmatched. CDR3 sequence: CASSLETSYEQFF. The CDR3 nucleotides read TGTGCCAGCAGCTTAGAGACTAGCTATGAGCAGTTCTTC.

This clone has just a few counts. The genes are TRBV19 and TRBJ1-5; a possible D gene is TRBD1 (6 bases). The V gene lost 4 bases and the J gene lost 2 bases, with 12 bases spanning the gap. The CDR3 extends over 15 amino acids. Germline assignment: CDR1 LNHDA and CDR2 SQIVND (reference sequence). CDR3 nucleotide sequence: TGTGCCAGTAGTAATGCAGGGGCAGGCAATCAGCCCCAGCATTTT. It is translated as CASSNAGAGNQPQHF.

V usage is TRBV19 and J usage is TRBJ1-1; 7 bases align to TRBD1. The CDR3 extends over 13 amino acids. Germline CDR1 reads LNHDA; CDR2 reads SQIVND (reference sequence). The ends lost 4 bases at V and 5 bases at J; junction bases unmatched: 4. CDR3 DNA: TGTGCCAGTAGTAATGCAGGGGGGACTGAAGCTTTCTTT. Its translation is CASSNAGGTEAFF.

This chain uses TRBV28 with TRBJ1-1; the match to TRBD1 covers 8 bases. Trimming cost V 6 bases and J 2 bases; bases outside gene matches: 8. The length of the CDR3 is 15 residues. Per germline, CDR1 MDHEN and CDR2 SYDVKM. The CDR3 DNA reads TGTGCCAGCAGGATCCCCAGGGGGCCCAACACTGAAGCTTTCTTT. Encoded protein: CASRIPRGPNTEAFF.

V gene TRBV7-9 combines with J gene TRBJ1-2, with 7 nucleotides matching TRBD1. CDR1 and CDR2 (germline): SEHNR, FQNEAQ (reference sequence). Trimming took 4 bases from V and 6 from J; bases not matched to a gene: 11. The CDR3 contains 15 residues. As DNA, the CDR3 is TGTGCCAGCAGCTCATACCCCGACAGGGACAATGGCTACACCTTC. This gives the protein CASSSYPDRDNGYTF.

As concerns this clone: Other DNA sequences in the sample encode the same CDR3. The chain links TRBV5-1 to TRBJ1-2; D possibly corresponds to TRBD1 (5 bases). The CDR3 has 14 residues. Per germline, CDR1 SGHRS and CDR2 YFSETQ. Trimming removed 0 bases from V and 3 bases from J, with 9 bases in between. CDR3 sequence reads: CASSLGQGDYGYTF. CDR3 sequence (DNA): TGCGCCAGCAGCTTGGGGCAGGGTGACTATGGCTACACCTTC.

This chain links TRBV11-2 with TRBJ2-1; 8 bases align to TRBD1. J gave up 5 bases and V 3 bases, and 6 bases lay outside the gene matches. The V gene's germline CDR1 is SGHAT and CDR2 FQNNGV. The CDR3 is 15 residues long. The CDR3 nucleotides read TGTGCCAGCAGCTTCAGGACAGGGCCGAACAATGAGCAGTTCTTC. Protein product: CASSFRTGPNNEQFF.

This sequence joins TRBV5-5 and TRBJ2-1, with TRBD2 identical over 8 bases. The CDR3 is 16 amino acids. The V and J ends lost 2 bases and 6 bases, in that order; junction bases with no gene match: 10. CDR1 and CDR2 (germline): SGHKS, YYEKEE (reference sequence). The CDR3 reads CASSFWRGRTTNEQFF. The CDR3 DNA follows: TGTGCCAGCAGCTTTTGGCGCGGGAGGACTACCAATGAGCAGTTCTTC.